The source of this TCR beta chain is a study of blood T cell repertoires in COVID-19. Study details: The United States, Italy and Spain provided the acute and convalescent COVID-19 samples.

Method: immunoSEQ multiplex PCR; TCRdb's copy keeps in-frame clones and lacks some. The table lists 240,000 or so clones, approximately 85% of them singletons. In germline, CDR1 is SNHLY, CDR2 FYNNEI. The ends lost 1 base at V and 2 bases at J; junction bases unmatched: 7. The CDR3 is 19 residues long. The material sequenced was peripheral blood. This TCR was recovered from an elderly man with acute or convalescent COVID-19. The genes are TRBV2 and TRBJ2-6; 11 bases fit TRBD1. CDR3 in amino acids: CASSEEDGTGGPGANVLTF. In DNA form, the CDR3 reads TGTGCCAGCAGTGAAGAGGACGGGACAGGGGGGCCTGGGGCCAACGTCCTGACTTTC.